Listed here is a single TCR beta chain. Per germline, CDR1 LNHDA and CDR2 SQIVND (reference sequence). This CDR3 is 14 amino acids long. J gave up 3 bases and V 5 bases, and 5 bases lay outside the gene matches. This sample was included in a study of T cells in Graves' hyperthyroidism and ophthalmopathy. The investigators amplified TCR beta CDR3 regions from RNA transcripts. First-round RT-PCR targeting the TCR CDR3 was performed with the HTBI primer set. TCRdb re-called the multiplex PCR reads through MiXCR, storing one row per CDR3 protein. This table has fewer than 400,000 distinct CDR3 sequences, around an eighth appearing once.

Material: blood. The receptor comes from a man in his fifties with Graves' ophthalmopathy. V gene TRBV19 combines with J gene TRBJ1-1, with 8 bases identical to TRBD1. DNA for the CDR3: TGTGCCAGTAGTTTACTGGACAGGGACACTGAAGCTTTCTTT. Translated: CASSLLDRDTEAFF.